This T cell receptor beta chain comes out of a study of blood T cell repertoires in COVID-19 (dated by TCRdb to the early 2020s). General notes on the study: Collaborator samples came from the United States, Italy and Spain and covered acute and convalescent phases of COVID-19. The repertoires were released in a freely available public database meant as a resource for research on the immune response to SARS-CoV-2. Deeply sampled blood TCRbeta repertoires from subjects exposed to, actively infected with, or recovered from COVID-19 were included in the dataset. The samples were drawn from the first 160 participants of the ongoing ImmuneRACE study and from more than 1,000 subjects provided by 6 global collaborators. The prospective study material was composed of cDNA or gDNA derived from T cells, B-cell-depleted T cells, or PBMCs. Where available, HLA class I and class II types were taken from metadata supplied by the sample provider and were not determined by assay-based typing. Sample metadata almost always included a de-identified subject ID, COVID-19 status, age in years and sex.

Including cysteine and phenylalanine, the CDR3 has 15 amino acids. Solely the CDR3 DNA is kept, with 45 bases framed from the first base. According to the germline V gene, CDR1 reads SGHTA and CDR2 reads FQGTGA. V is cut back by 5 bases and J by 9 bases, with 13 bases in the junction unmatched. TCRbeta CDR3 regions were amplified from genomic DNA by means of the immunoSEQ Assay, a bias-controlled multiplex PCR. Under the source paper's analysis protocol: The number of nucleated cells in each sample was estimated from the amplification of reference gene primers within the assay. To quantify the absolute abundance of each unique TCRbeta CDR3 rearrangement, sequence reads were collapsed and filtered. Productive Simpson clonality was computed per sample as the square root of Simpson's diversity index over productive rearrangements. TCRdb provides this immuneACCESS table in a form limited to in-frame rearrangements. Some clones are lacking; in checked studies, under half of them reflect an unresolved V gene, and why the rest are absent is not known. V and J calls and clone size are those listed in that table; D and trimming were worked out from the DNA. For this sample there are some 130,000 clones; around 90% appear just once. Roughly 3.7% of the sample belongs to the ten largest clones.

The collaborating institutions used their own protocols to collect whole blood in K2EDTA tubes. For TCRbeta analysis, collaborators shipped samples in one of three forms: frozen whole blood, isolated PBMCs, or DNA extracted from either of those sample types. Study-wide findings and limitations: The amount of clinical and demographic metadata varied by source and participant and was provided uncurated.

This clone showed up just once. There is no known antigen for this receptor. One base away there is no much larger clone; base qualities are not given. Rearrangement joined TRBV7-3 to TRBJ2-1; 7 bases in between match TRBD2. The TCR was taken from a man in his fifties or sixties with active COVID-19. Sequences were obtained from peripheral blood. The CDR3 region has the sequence CASSPDGGKGGEQFF. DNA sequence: TGTGCCAGCAGCCCAGACGGGGGGAAGGGCGGTGAGCAGTTCTTC.